The present T cell receptor beta chain was sequenced within a study of CD8+CD57+ T cells in acquired aplastic anemia. General observations from the study: Patients and controls had CD8+ Simpson's diversity values that were not significantly distinct.

Remarks on this clonotype: Its antigen is currently unknown.

With 4 bases removed from V and 0 bases from J, the gap between germline ends came to 7 bases. Germline loops: CDR1 MNHEY, CDR2 SMNVEV (reference sequence). The CDR3 is 15 residues long. In patients chosen for sequencing, flow cytometry had shown CD8+CD57+ cell expansion. The study profiled TCR beta VDJ and CDR3 using genomic DNA as template. TCRdb re-analysed the reads in MiXCR, keeping a single row per CDR3 protein. The table records 250,000 or so distinct CDR3 sequences, approximately 45% of them present only once. The sample consisted of sorted CD4+, CD8+, or CD8+CD57+ T cells (not recorded which) from PBMCs. The chain couples TRBV27 to TRBJ2-6; D gene ambiguous. The receptor comes from a human donor with aplastic anemia. The CDR3 region is CASSSQNSGANVLTF. DNA of the CDR3: TGTGCCAGCAGTTCCCAAAACTCTGGGGCCAACGTCCTGACTTTC.